What follows are 23 T cell receptor beta chains derived from one specimen sequenced in a study of lymphopenia after photon versus proton radiotherapy. Using immunoSEQ multiplex PCR, the repertoire was profiled, and TCRdb retains in-frame clones only, with some absent. This table has about 53,000 clones, about 86% appearing once. Sequences were derived from peripheral blood, sampled from a patient treated with photon-based radiotherapy. All receptors come from a man aged 50-60 years with gastric cancer.

V usage is TRBV7-3 and J usage is TRBJ2-1; 12 bases are shared with TRBD2. The germline gives CDR1 SGHTA, CDR2 FQGTGA. J was trimmed by 10 bases and V by 5 bases; bases with no gene match: 3. The CDR3 runs 13 residues. The chain's CDR3 is CASSTLAGGEQFF. The CDR3 nucleotides are TGTGCCAGCAGCACCCTAGCGGGAGGGGAGCAGTTCTTC.

Worth noting for this clone: The same CDR3 is also encoded by other DNA sequences in this sample. This chain joins TRBV5-1 and TRBJ2-1; D is unclear. The CDR3 sequence is 14 residues long. The germline V gene has CDR1 SGHRS and CDR2 YFSETQ. V was pared by 0 bases and J by 4 bases, with 8 bases between. For the CDR3, the DNA is TGCGCCAGCAGCTTGGAAGGCGGATACAATGAGCAGTTCTTC. It is translated as CASSLEGGYNEQFF.

The chain uses TRBV7-9 and TRBJ2-1; TRBD2 aligns across 13 bases. Germline V CDR1 and CDR2: SEHNR, FQNEAQ (reference sequence). The CDR3 is 18 residues long. The junction had 12 bases not matched to a gene; V was cut back by 2 bases and J by 8 bases. This CDR3 reads CASSLTSGRVYWRHEQFF. The CDR3, as DNA: TGTGCCAGCAGCTTAACTAGCGGGAGGGTATACTGGCGGCATGAGCAGTTCTTC.

As for this clone: A read error may account for a junction end that differs from germline. The chain couples TRBV5-1 to TRBJ2-7; TRBD2 matches at 8 bases. Germline loops: CDR1 SGHRS, CDR2 YFSETQ. The CDR3 is 15 amino acids. This CDR3 is CASSSASGPTYGQYF. The CDR3 bases are TGCGCCAGCAGCTCGGCTAGCGGGCCCACCTACGGGCAGTACTTC. Full variable domain (missing parts from reference TRBV5-1 and TRBJ2-7): KAGVTQTPRYLIKTRGQQVTLSCSPISGHRSVSWYQQTPGQGLQFLFEYFSETQRNKGNFPGRFSGRQFSNSRSEMNVSTLELGDSALYLCASSSASGPTYGQYFGPGTRLTVT.

V and J are TRBV9 and TRBJ1-5; D gene unclear. V lost 2 bases to trimming and J lost 0 bases, with 6 bases between them. The CDR3 length is 14 residues. Germline CDR1 SGDLS, CDR2 YYNGEE. The CDR3 DNA is TGTGCCAGCAGCGTTGGACTTAGCAATCAGCCCCAGCATTTT. Translating gives CASSVGLSNQPQHF.

This clone was detected only a few times. J is TRBJ1-5 and V is TRBV10-2; D gene uncertain. V was trimmed by 0 bases and J by 1 base, leaving 10 bases between them. This CDR3 region has 16 residues. Per the germline V gene, CDR1 is WSHSY and CDR2 is SAAADI. The CDR3 DNA follows: TGCGCCAGCAGTGAGTCGGGAGGGTGGAGCAATCAGCCCCAGCATTTT. Translated, it gives CASSESGGWSNQPQHF.

The chain uses TRBV7-9 and TRBJ1-1; D remains ambiguous. Germline V CDR1 and CDR2: SEHNR, FQNEAQ (reference sequence). The CDR3 spans 12 residues. V was trimmed by 0 bases and J by 8 bases, leaving 7 bases between them. The CDR3 loop reads CASSLATSEAFF. CDR3 nucleotides: TGTGCCAGCAGCTTAGCCACATCGGAAGCTTTCTTT.

The chain has TRBV28 and TRBJ2-3, with D uncertain. The CDR3 sequence is 13 residues long. Germline V gene sequence: CDR1 MDHEN, CDR2 SYDVKM. V was trimmed by 3 bases and J by 4 bases, leaving 8 bases between them. CDR3 protein: CASSFGYADTQYF. The CDR3 DNA reads TGTGCCAGCAGTTTCGGTTACGCAGATACGCAGTATTTT. Full variable domain (rest looked up from reference TRBV28 and TRBJ2-3): DVKVTQSSRYLVKRTGEKVFLECVQDMDHENMFWYRQDPGLGLRLIYFSYDVKMKEKGDIPEGYSVSREKKERFSLILESASTNQTSMYLCASSFGYADTQYFGPGTRLTVL.

The chain links TRBV19 to TRBJ2-7; 8 nucleotides align to TRBD1. V shed 8 bases, J shed 7 bases, and the junction held 13 bases outside the gene matches. The CDR3 length is 14 residues. CDR1 is LNHDA and CDR2 is SQIVND in the germline V gene (reference sequence). The CDR3 DNA reads as TGTGCCAGTGCGACAGGGGACAAAAAGGGGGAGCAGTACTTC. Amino acids: CASATGDKKGEQYF.

This chain joins TRBV19 and TRBJ1-1; tentatively, D is TRBD1 (6 bases). Trimming left V 10 bases short and J 6 bases short, with 18 bases between. CDR3 length equals 13 residues. Germline CDR1 reads LNHDA; CDR2 reads SQIVND (reference sequence). The CDR3 sequence: CANLGGGDAEAFF. CDR3 nucleotide sequence: TGTGCCAATCTAGGAGGGGGGGACGCTGAAGCTTTCTTT.

The chain has TRBV5-1 and TRBJ2-5, with TRBD2 identical over 10 bases. In germline, CDR1 is SGHRS, CDR2 YFSETQ. V was clipped by 4 bases and J by 5 bases; unmatched bases: 8. The CDR3 spans 15 residues. The CDR3 here is CASSASSGSMETQYF. The DNA of the CDR3 is TGCGCCAGCAGCGCATCTAGCGGGAGTATGGAGACCCAGTACTTC.

This chain links TRBV12-5 with TRBJ1-4; 9 bases align to TRBD1. J lost 8 bases, V lost 4 bases, and 5 bases had no gene match. Germline V lookup: CDR1 LGHNT, CDR2 FRNRAP. This CDR3 comprises 14 residues. The CDR3 nucleotides read TGTGCTAGTGGTTCGCGGACAGGGGAAGAAAAACTGTTTTTT. Residues: CASGSRTGEEKLFF. The full variable domain, rest sourced from reference TRBV12-5 and TRBJ1-4, is DARVTQTPRHKVTEMGQEVTMRCQPILGHNTVFWYRQTMMQGLELLAYFRNRAPLDDSGMPKDRFSAEMPDATLATLKIQPSEPRDSAVYFCASGSRTGEEKLFFGSGTQLSVL.

The CDR3 loop reads CASSLALAGTYEQYF. The DNA of the CDR3 is TGTGCCAGCAGCTTAGCTCTAGCGGGGACCTACGAGCAGTACTTC. The chain carries TRBV11-1 and TRBJ2-7, with 9 bases lining up with TRBD2. The junction had 2 bases not matched to a gene; V was cut back by 0 bases and J by 2 bases. Germline V gives CDR1 SGHAT, CDR2 FQDESV (reference sequence). This CDR3 is built from 15 residues.

The chain joins TRBV18 to TRBJ1-4; D call uncertain. Germline V gene lookup returns CDR1 KGHSH and CDR2 LQKENI. Trimming left V 2 bases short and J 0 bases short, with 10 bases between. This CDR3 region has 16 residues. The CDR3 protein is CASSPSLSATNEKLFF. The CDR3 DNA reads TGTGCCAGCTCACCAAGCCTCTCCGCAACTAATGAAAAACTGTTTTTT.

The rearrangement uses TRBV19 and TRBJ2-2, with TRBD1 matching over 9 bases. CDR1 is LNHDA, CDR2 SQIVND, per germline (reference sequence). The CDR3 loop spans 16 amino acids. With V trimmed by 2 bases and J by 5 bases, 6 bases remained unmatched. For the CDR3, the DNA is TGTGCCAGTAGTATACCCGGGACAGGGAAGACCGGGGAGCTGTTTTTT. Residues: CASSIPGTGKTGELFF. The whole variable domain, remainder taken from reference TRBV19 and TRBJ2-2, is DGGITQSPKYLFRKEGQNVTLSCEQNLNHDAMYWYRQDPGQGLRLIYYSQIVNDFQKGDIAEGYSVSREKKESFPLTVTSAQKNPTAFYLCASSIPGTGKTGELFFGEGSRLTVL.

The chain has TRBV14 and TRBJ2-1, with D perhaps TRBD2 (6 bases). Trimming shortened V by 6 bases and J by 8 bases, and 14 bases separated the two germline ends. CDR1 is SGHDN and CDR2 is FVKESK in the germline V gene. This CDR3 has 13 amino acids. The CDR3 loop reads CASSRSEGDEQFF. The CDR3 coding sequence is TGTGCCAGCAGTCGCTCGGAGGGAGATGAGCAGTTCTTC. Full variable domain (rest looked up from reference TRBV14 and TRBJ2-1): EAGVTQFPSHSVIEKGQTVTLRCDPISGHDNLYWYRRVMGKEIKFLLHFVKESKQDESGMPNNRFLAERTGGTYSTLKVQPAELEDSGVYFCASSRSEGDEQFFGPGTRLTVL.

The chain joins TRBV9 to TRBJ1-1; no clear D. The length of the CDR3 is 13 residues. The germline V and J ends were trimmed by 0 bases and 0 bases, with 3 bases remaining between them. Germline V gene sequence: CDR1 SGDLS, CDR2 YYNGEE. The CDR3 sequence: CASSVDVNTEAFF. The CDR3 bases are TGTGCCAGCAGCGTAGATGTGAACACTGAAGCTTTCTTT. The whole variable domain, remainder taken from reference TRBV9 and TRBJ1-1, is DSGVTQTPKHLITATGQRVTLRCSPRSGDLSVYWYQQSLDQGLQFLIQYYNGEERAKGNILERFSAQQFPDLHSELNLSSLELGDSALYFCASSVDVNTEAFFGQGTRLTVV.

The rearrangement links TRBV7-9 to TRBJ1-3, with unresolved D. This CDR3 is 15 amino acids long. Germline V gives CDR1 SEHNR, CDR2 FQNEAQ (reference sequence). V was cut by 1 base and J by 0 bases, with 7 bases left in between. The CDR3 DNA reads TGTGCCAGCAGCTTAGGAGATCCCTCTGGAAACACCATATATTTT. Translated: CASSLGDPSGNTIYF.

This chain links TRBV28 with TRBJ1-2; D is perhaps TRBD1 (5 bases). This CDR3 is built from 15 residues. With 1 base removed from V and 7 bases from J, the gap between germline ends came to 16 bases. Germline CDR1 reads MDHEN; CDR2 reads SYDVKM. CDR3 region: CASSLSDRGVGGYTF. CDR3 DNA sequence: TGTGCCAGCAGTTTATCCGATCGAGGGGTAGGTGGCTACACCTTC.

V usage is TRBV11-2 and J usage is TRBJ2-5; TRBD1 is a possible D gene (6 bases). The CDR3 is 18 amino acids. In germline, CDR1 is SGHAT, CDR2 FQNNGV. V lost 1 base and J 1 base, leaving 19 bases between the germline ends. CDR3 in DNA: TGTGCCAGCAGCTTAGGTGGGGGCAGGCAGACCCTCCAAGAGACCCAGTACTTC. This translates into CASSLGGGRQTLQETQYF.

This chain connects TRBV28 to TRBJ2-7, with D maybe TRBD1 (6 bases). Germline CDR1 reads MDHEN; CDR2 reads SYDVKM. The CDR3 covers 16 residues. Trimming cost V 6 bases and J 5 bases, with 23 bases left between them. The CDR3 DNA sequence: TGTGCCAGCAGATCTCCGGGACAAGGGCCGGGGAACGAGCAGTACTTC. It specifies CASRSPGQGPGNEQYF.

The genes are TRBV18 and TRBJ2-3; D assignment may be TRBD1 or TRBD2 (5 bases each). The CDR3 runs 16 residues. Deletions cut 3 bases from V and 0 bases from J, with 13 bases between. Germline V gives CDR1 KGHSH, CDR2 LQKENI. For the CDR3, the DNA is TGTGCCAGCTCACCCGATCGGGGCATCAGCACAGATACGCAGTATTTT. It translates to CASSPDRGISTDTQYF.

The V call is TRBV5-6, the J call TRBJ2-1; D call uncertain. The CDR3 totals 18 residues. V was cut by 1 base and J by 0 bases, with 17 bases left in between. Germline V gene lookup returns CDR1 SGHDT and CDR2 YYEEEE. CDR3 nucleotides: TGTGCCAGCAGCTTGTCCGTCTGGGGTAAAAGCTCCTACAATGAGCAGTTCTTC. Its translation: CASSLSVWGKSSYNEQFF.